This TCR beta chain is drawn from a study of CD4 T cells in relation to SARS-CoV-2 and coronaviruses. TCRdb keeps only in-frame clones here, not all; method: immunoSEQ multiplex PCR. The sample includes about 37,000 clones, 70% to 90% of them seen just once. As to this clone: Antigen: not known.

After removal of 6 bases from V and 3 bases from J, the junction contained 11 bases not matched to a gene. Germline CDR1 is SGHAT and CDR2 is FQNNGV. CDR3 length: 16 amino acids. Study conclusions and caveats: No donor gave both pre-pandemic and post-infection samples.

Input material: memory CD4+ T cells from PBMCs. The origin of this receptor is an adult with COVID-19. The chain employs TRBV11-2 and TRBJ2-3; 8 nucleotides agree with TRBD2. CDR3 region: CASSITGGRQTDTQYF. The CDR3 DNA reads as TGTGCCAGCAGTATTACGGGAGGGAGGCAGACAGATACGCAGTATTTT.